The clone carrying this T cell receptor beta chain occurred a few times. These data are taken from a study of T-cell memory formation after mild COVID-19. Background on the study: Among the donors, TCR clusters were largely specific to each donor.

The CDR3 runs 13 residues. The V gene lost 3 bases and the J gene lost 2 bases, with 7 bases spanning the gap. Using its own MiXCR run on the 5' RACE reads, TCRdb lists one record per CDR3 protein. The sample has 95,000 to 120,000 distinct CDR3 sequences; about a fifth are singletons. The receptor was derived from a man aged 18 to 30 who had mild COVID-19 (a few samples of this study predate the infection). Cell type and time point are not known. V usage is TRBV12-3 or TRBV12-4 and J usage is TRBJ1-2; D uncertain. Material: PBMCs or a T cell subset sorted from them (not recorded which). The CDR3 here is CASSFLVNYGYTF. The CDR3 coding sequence is TGTGCCAGCAGTTTTTTGGTGAACTATGGCTACACCTTC.